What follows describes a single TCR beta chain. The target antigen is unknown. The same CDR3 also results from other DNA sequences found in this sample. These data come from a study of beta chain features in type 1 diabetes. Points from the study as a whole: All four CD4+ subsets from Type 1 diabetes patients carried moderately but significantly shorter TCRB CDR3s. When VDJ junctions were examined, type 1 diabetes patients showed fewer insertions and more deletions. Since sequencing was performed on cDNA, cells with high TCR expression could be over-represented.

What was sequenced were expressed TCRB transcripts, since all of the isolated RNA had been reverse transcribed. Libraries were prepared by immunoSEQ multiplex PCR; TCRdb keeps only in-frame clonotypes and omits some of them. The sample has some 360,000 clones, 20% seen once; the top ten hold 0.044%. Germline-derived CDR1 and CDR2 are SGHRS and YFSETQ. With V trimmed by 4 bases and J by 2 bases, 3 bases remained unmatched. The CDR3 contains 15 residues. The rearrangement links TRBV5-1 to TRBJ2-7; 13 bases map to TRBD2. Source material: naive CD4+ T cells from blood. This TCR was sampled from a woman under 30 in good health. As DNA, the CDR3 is TGCGCCAGCAGCCTGACTAGCGGGAGGACCTACGAGCAGTACTTC. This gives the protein CASSLTSGRTYEQYF. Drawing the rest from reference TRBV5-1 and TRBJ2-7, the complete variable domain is KAGVTQTPRYLIKTRGQQVTLSCSPISGHRSVSWYQQTPGQGLQFLFEYFSETQRNKGNFPGRFSGRQFSNSRSEMNVSTLELGDSALYLCASSLTSGRTYEQYFGPGTRLTVT.